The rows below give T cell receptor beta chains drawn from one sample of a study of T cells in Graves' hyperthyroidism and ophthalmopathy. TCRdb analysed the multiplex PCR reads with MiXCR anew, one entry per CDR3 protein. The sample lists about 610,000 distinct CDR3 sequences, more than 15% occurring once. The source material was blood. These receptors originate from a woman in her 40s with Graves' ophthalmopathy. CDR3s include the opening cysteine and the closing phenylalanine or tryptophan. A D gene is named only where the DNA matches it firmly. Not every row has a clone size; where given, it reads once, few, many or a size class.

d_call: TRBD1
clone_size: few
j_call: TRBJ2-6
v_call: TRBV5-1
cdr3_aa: CASSLGQGVGGANVLTF
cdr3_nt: TGCGCCAGCAGCCTAGGACAGGGGGTCGGTGGGGCCAACGTCCTGACTTTC

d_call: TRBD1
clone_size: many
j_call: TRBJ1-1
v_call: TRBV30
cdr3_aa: CAWGTGVYHEAFF
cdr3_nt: TGTGCCTGGGGGACAGGGGTATATCATGAAGCTTTCTTT

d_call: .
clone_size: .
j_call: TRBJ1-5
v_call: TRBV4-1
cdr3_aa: CASSQQISGPGTLPRGQPQHF
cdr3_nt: TGCGCCAGCAGCCAACAAATATCAGGCCCCGGGACCCTTCCTCGGGGTCAGCCCCAGCATTTT

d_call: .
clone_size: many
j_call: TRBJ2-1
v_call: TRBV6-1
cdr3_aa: CASYPDGFETYNEQFF
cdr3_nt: TGTGCCAGCTACCCCGATGGGTTCGAGACCTACAATGAGCAGTTCTTC

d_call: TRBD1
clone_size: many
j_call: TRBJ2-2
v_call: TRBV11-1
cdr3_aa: CASRLQGANTGELFF
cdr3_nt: TGTGCCAGCAGGTTACAGGGGGCCAACACCGGGGAGCTGTTTTTT

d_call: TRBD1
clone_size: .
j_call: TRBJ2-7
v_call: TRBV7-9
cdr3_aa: CASSAWDRPYEQYF
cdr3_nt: TGTGCCAGCAGCGCATGGGACAGACCCTACGAGCAGTACTTC

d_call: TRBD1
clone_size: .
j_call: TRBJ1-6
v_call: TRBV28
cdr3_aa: CASNSMGDRGHNSPLHF
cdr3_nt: TGTGCCAGCAACTCTATGGGGGACAGGGGACATAATTCACCCCTCCACTTT

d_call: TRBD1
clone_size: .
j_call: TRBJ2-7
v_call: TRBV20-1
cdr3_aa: CSGSRGTNEQYF
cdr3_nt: TGCAGTGGGTCCAGGGGGACCAACGAGCAGTACTTC

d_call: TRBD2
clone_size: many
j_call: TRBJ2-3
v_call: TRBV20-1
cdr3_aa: CRKRGGIDTQYF
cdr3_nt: TGCAGAAAGCGGGGGGGCATAGATACGCAGTATTTT

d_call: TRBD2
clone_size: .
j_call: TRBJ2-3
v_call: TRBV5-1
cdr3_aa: CASSSPILSGGGGLRTQYF
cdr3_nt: TGCGCCAGCAGCTCCCCGATTCTGAGCGGGGGGGGGGGTCTTCGTACGCAGTATTTT

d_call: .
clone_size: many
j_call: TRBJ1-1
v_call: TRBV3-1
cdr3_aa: CASSQAQGSGAFF
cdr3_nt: TGTGCCAGCAGCCAAGCGCAGGGAAGTGGGGCTTTCTTT

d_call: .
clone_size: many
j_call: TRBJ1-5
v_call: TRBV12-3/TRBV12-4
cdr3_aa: CASSLMAGGNQPQHF
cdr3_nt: TGTGCCAGCAGTTTAATGGCAGGAGGCAATCAGCCCCAGCATTTT

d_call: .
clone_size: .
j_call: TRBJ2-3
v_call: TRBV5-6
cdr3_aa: CASSNSLGADTQYF
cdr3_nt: TGTGCCAGCAGTAACTCCTTAGGGGCAGATACGCAGTATTTT

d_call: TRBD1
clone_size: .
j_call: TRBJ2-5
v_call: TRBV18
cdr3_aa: CASSPDRGPGAQYF
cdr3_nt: TGTGCCAGCTCACCGGACAGGGGCCCAGGGGCCCAGTACTTC

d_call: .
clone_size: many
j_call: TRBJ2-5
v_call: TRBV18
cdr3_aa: CASSPTSDPPYF
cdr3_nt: TGTGCCAGCTCACCAACCTCGGACCCCCCGTACTTC

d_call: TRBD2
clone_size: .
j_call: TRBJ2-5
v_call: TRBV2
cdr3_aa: CASRELAGGQETQYF
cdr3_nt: TGTGCCAGCAGAGAACTAGCGGGGGGGCAAGAGACCCAGTACTTC

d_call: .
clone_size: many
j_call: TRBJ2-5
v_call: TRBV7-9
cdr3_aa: CASRVGGGPQETQYF
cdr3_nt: TGTGCCAGCAGGGTTGGAGGGGGGCCACAAGAGACCCAGTACTTC

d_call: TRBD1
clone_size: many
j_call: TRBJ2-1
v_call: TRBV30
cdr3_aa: CAWTRNRGSNEQFF
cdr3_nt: TGTGCCTGGACAAGAAACAGGGGGTCGAATGAGCAGTTCTTC

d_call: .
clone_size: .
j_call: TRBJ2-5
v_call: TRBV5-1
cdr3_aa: CASSFSSASETQYF
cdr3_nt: TGCGCCAGCAGCTTTAGCAGTGCGTCTGAGACCCAGTACTTC

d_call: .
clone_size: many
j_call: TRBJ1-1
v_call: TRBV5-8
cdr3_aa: CASSETTNTEAFF
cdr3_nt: TGTGCCAGCAGCGAAACCACGAACACTGAAGCTTTCTTT

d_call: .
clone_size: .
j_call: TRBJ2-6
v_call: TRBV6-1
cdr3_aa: CASSELTVPSGANVLTF
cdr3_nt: TGTGCCAGCAGTGAACTGACAGTCCCCTCTGGGGCCAACGTCCTGACTTTC

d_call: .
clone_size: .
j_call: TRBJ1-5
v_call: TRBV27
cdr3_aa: CASSSVGGNQPQHF
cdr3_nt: TGTGCCAGCAGTTCAGTAGGAGGAAATCAGCCCCAGCATTTT

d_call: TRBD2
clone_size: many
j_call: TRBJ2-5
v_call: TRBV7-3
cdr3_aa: CASSLGSGREETQYF
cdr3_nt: TGTGCCAGCAGCTTAGGCAGCGGGAGGGAAGAGACCCAGTACTTC